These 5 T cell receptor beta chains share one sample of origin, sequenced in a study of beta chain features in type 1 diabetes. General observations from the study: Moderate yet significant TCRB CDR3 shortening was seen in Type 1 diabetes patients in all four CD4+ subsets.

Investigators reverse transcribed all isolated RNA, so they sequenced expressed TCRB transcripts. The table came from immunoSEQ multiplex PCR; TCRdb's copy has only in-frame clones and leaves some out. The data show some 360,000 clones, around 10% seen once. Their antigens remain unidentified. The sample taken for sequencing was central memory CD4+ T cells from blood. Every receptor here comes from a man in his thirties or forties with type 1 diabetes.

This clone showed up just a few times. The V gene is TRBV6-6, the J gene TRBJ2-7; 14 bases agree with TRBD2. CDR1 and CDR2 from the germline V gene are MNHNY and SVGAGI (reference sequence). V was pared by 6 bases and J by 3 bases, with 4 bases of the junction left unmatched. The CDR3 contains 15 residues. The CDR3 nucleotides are TGTGCCAGCAGGGGACTAGCGGGGGCCAACTACGAGCAGTACTTC. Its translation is CASRGLAGANYEQYF.

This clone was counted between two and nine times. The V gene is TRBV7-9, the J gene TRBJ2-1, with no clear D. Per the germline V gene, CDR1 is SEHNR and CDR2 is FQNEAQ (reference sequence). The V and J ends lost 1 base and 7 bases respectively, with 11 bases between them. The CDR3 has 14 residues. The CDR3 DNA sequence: TGTGCCAGCAGCTTAGTCACTTCTACAAATGAGCAGTTCTTC. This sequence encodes CASSLVTSTNEQFF.

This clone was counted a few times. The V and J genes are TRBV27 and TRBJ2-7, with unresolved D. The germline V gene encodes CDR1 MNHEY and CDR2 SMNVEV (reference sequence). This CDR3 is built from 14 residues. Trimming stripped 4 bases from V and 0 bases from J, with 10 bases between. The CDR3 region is CASSSPDGSYEQYF. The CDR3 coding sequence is TGTGCCAGCAGTTCACCGGACGGCTCCTACGAGCAGTACTTC.

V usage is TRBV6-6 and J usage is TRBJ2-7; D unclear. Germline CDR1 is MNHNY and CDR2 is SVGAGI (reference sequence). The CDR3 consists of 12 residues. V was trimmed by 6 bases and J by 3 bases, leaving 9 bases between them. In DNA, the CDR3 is TGTGCCAGCAGAGGGCTTAACTACGAGCAGTACTTC. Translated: CASRGLNYEQYF.

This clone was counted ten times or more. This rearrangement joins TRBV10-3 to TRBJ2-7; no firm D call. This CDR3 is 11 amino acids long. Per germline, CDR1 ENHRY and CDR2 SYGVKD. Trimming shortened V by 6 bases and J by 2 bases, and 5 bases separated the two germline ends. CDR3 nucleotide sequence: TGTGCCATCAGGCGAGCCTACGAGCAGTACTTC. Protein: CAIRRAYEQYF.